The 20 T cell receptor beta chains presented below share a single source sample, sequenced in a study of T cells after yellow fever vaccination. TCRdb re-analysed the 5' RACE reads in MiXCR, keeping a single row per CDR3 protein. In the table there are more than 350,000 distinct CDR3 sequences, 11% of which are singletons. The sample was PBMCs, taken on the day of the first yellow fever vaccination. These receptors all come from a man aged 18-30 years who received the YFV17D yellow fever vaccine.

V gene TRBV7-9 combines with J gene TRBJ2-5; no firm D call. This CDR3 region has 13 residues. V lost 3 bases to trimming and J lost 4 bases, with 9 bases between them. CDR1 is SEHNR, CDR2 FQNEAQ, per germline (reference sequence). For the CDR3, the DNA is TGTGCCAGCAGCTTTGTCAGGAGAGAGACCCAGTACTTC. Protein product: CASSFVRRETQYF.

The rearrangement links TRBV5-4 to TRBJ1-6; TRBD1 is a possible D gene (5 bases). This CDR3 has 16 amino acids. V lost 3 bases and J 3 bases, leaving 13 bases between the germline ends. CDR1 is SGHNT, CDR2 YYREEE, per germline (reference sequence). CDR3 sequence: CASSSSSGGYNSPLHF. DNA of the CDR3: TGTGCCAGCAGCTCAAGTAGCGGGGGCTATAATTCACCCCTCCACTTT.

In DNA, the CDR3 is TGTGCCAGCAGCTTCACAGGGGGGGGCTACAATGAGCAGTTCTTC. It is translated as CASSFTGGGYNEQFF. The chain links TRBV5-6 to TRBJ2-1, with D perhaps TRBD1 (8 bases). The CDR3 contains 15 residues. Germline CDR1 SGHDT, CDR2 YYEEEE. With 2 bases removed from V and 3 bases from J, the gap between germline ends came to 12 bases. Based on the CDR3 plus reference TRBV5-6 and TRBJ2-1, the full variable domain is DAGVTQSPTHLIKTRGQQVTLRCSPKSGHDTVSWYQQALGQGPQFIFQYYEEEERQRGNFPDRFSGHQFPNYSSELNVNALLLGDSALYLCASSFTGGGYNEQFFGPGTRLTVL.

There are a few counts of this clonotype. The rearrangement uses TRBV29-1 and TRBJ1-2; D gene uncertain. This CDR3 spans 12 amino acids. Between the trimmed V and J ends, which lost 4 bases and 10 bases, there was a span of 16 bases. In germline, CDR1 is SQVTM, CDR2 ANQGSEA. The CDR3 coding sequence is TGCAGCGTTGCGGGCAGTGTCGGAGTCTACACCTTC. Amino acid sequence: CSVAGSVGVYTF. Based on the CDR3 plus reference TRBV29-1 and TRBJ1-2, the full variable domain is SAVISQKPSRDICQRGTSLTIQCQVDSQVTMMFWYRQQPGQSLTLIATANQGSEATYESGFVIDKFPISRPNLTFSTLTVSNMSPEDSSIYLCSVAGSVGVYTFGSGTRLTVV.

This clonotype was seen at least ten times. The CDR3 nucleotides are TGCGCCAGCAGCTTGGAGCTAGCGAGCTCCTACAATGAGCAGTTCTTC. Translation: CASSLELASSYNEQFF. The genes are TRBV5-1 and TRBJ2-1; D may be TRBD2 (6 bases). Trimming stripped 0 bases from V and 0 bases from J, with 10 bases between. This CDR3 has 16 residues. Germline V CDR1 and CDR2: SGHRS, YFSETQ.

This clonotype was observed a few times. The genes are TRBV29-1 and TRBJ1-1; tentatively, D is TRBD1 (6 bases). The CDR3 has 14 residues. In germline, CDR1 is SQVTM, CDR2 ANQGSEA. Trimming took 0 bases from V and 5 from J, leaving 13 bases between them. In DNA form, the CDR3 reads TGCAGCGTTGAAGATCTCGGGGGGCATACTGAAGCTTTCTTT. Its protein product is CSVEDLGGHTEAFF. Variable domain in full (rest from reference TRBV29-1 and TRBJ1-1): SAVISQKPSRDICQRGTSLTIQCQVDSQVTMMFWYRQQPGQSLTLIATANQGSEATYESGFVIDKFPISRPNLTFSTLTVSNMSPEDSSIYLCSVEDLGGHTEAFFGQGTRLTVV.

This clonotype turned up a few times. This chain joins TRBV7-2 and TRBJ1-6; D possibly corresponds to TRBD1 (6 bases). Germline V gene data show CDR1 as SGHTA and CDR2 as FQGNSA. V gave up 5 bases and J gave up 7 bases, with 12 bases separating them. CDR3 length: 14 residues. The DNA of the CDR3 is TGTGCCAGCAGCCTCAGGACAGACAATTCACCCCTCCACTTT. Residues: CASSLRTDNSPLHF. Combining the CDR3 with reference TRBV7-2 and TRBJ1-6 gives the whole variable domain GAGVSQSPSNKVTEKGKDVELRCDPISGHTALYWYRQSLGQGLEFLIYFQGNSAPDKSGLPSDRFSAERTGGSVSTLTIQRTQQEDSAVYLCASSLRTDNSPLHFGNGTRLTVT.

CDR3 nucleotide sequence: TGTGCCAGCCAGCCAGCTAGCACAGATACGCAGTATTTT. Residues: CASQPASTDTQYF. The rearrangement joins TRBV6-1 to TRBJ2-3; D not resolved. The CDR3 has 13 amino acids. V was clipped by 8 bases and J by 0 bases, with 9 bases between them. Germline loops: CDR1 MNHNS, CDR2 SASEGT.

This clonotype was seen a few times. The V and J genes are TRBV2 and TRBJ2-1; TRBD1 matches 7 bases. This CDR3 region has 14 residues. The V segment lost 4 bases and the J segment 1 base; nucleotides outside the gene matches: 1. CDR1 is SNHLY, CDR2 FYNNEI, per germline. The CDR3 protein is CASSARGSYNEQFF. In DNA, the CDR3 is TGTGCCAGCAGTGCCAGGGGGTCCTACAATGAGCAGTTCTTC.

CDR3 DNA sequence: TGTGCCAGCAGCTCCCCGGCCACCGGGGAGCTGTTTTTT. Translating gives CASSSPATGELFF. The chain employs TRBV7-3 and TRBJ2-2; D gene uncertain. CDR1 SGHTA and CDR2 FQGTGA come from the germline V gene. V was shortened by 4 bases and J by 4 bases, with 7 bases between the two germline ends. This CDR3 is built from 13 residues.

The rearrangement joins TRBV10-3 to TRBJ1-5; perhaps TRBD1 as D (5 bases). Germline V gene data show CDR1 as ENHRY and CDR2 as SYGVKD. Trimming pared 10 bases from V and 2 bases from J, leaving 15 bases between. The CDR3 is made up of 14 amino acids. As DNA, the CDR3 is TGTGCCACCAGGGCTGATTTGGGCAATCAGCCCCAGCATTTT. Its translation: CATRADLGNQPQHF.

This clonotype has just a few counts. The chain uses TRBV20-1 and TRBJ1-1, with D perhaps matching TRBD1 (5 bases). V lost 2 bases, J lost 1 base, and 14 bases lay in between. Germline assignment: CDR1 DFQATT and CDR2 SNEGSKA (reference sequence). The CDR3 loop spans 15 amino acids. CDR3 in amino acids: CSARRAGLPNTEAFF. The CDR3 bases are TGCAGTGCTAGAAGGGCAGGGCTTCCGAACACTGAAGCTTTCTTT.

This clonotype was counted ten times or more. The chain combines TRBV20-1 with TRBJ2-3; 10 nucleotides line up with TRBD2. With V trimmed by 1 base and J by 2 bases, 24 bases remained unmatched. This CDR3 has 22 amino acids. Germline V lookup: CDR1 DFQATT, CDR2 SNEGSKA (reference sequence). The CDR3 sequence is CSARVSISSLSTSGYHTDTQYF. CDR3 nucleotides: TGCAGTGCTAGAGTATCGATCTCCTCTCTCTCGACTAGCGGGTATCACACAGATACGCAGTATTTT.

The V and J genes are TRBV27 and TRBJ1-6, with D perhaps TRBD1 (5 bases). The germline gives CDR1 MNHEY, CDR2 SMNVEV (reference sequence). The CDR3 is made up of 14 amino acids. V lost 9 bases to trimming and J lost 5 bases, with 14 bases between them. CDR3 residues: CARNKGPNNSPLHF. The CDR3 DNA is TGTGCCAGAAACAAGGGACCTAATAATTCACCCCTCCACTTT.

This clonotype was detected many times. The chain links TRBV6-5 to TRBJ1-2, with a tentative D call TRBD1 (5 bases). The V end was cut by 2 bases, the J end by 9 bases, with 10 bases between. CDR3 length: 12 amino acids. Germline-derived CDR1 and CDR2 are MNHEY and SVGAGI. The CDR3 spells CASSYIGGSYTF. The CDR3, as DNA: TGTGCCAGCAGTTACATTGGGGGGAGCTACACCTTC.

The J gene is TRBJ1-5, the V gene TRBV27, with D possibly being TRBD1 (5 bases). The CDR3 runs to 15 residues. Germline-derived CDR1 and CDR2 are MNHEY and SMNVEV (reference sequence). Trimming removed 3 bases from V and 2 bases from J, with 11 bases in between. CDR3 residues: CASSFPGSRNQPQHF. CDR3 nucleotides: TGTGCCAGCAGTTTCCCAGGGTCGCGCAATCAGCCCCAGCATTTT.

This chain links TRBV5-4 with TRBJ2-5; 7 bases fit TRBD2. Germline loops: CDR1 SGHNT, CDR2 YYREEE (reference sequence). V gave up 2 bases and J gave up 5 bases; unmatched junction bases: 6. This CDR3 spans 14 amino acids. CDR3 DNA: TGTGCCAGCAGCTTCGGGGGACTACAGGAGACCCAGTACTTC. Residues: CASSFGGLQETQYF.

This clonotype came up a few times. The chain has TRBV20-1 and TRBJ1-1; D might be TRBD1 (6 bases). Germline CDR1 reads DFQATT; CDR2 reads SNEGSKA (reference sequence). Trimming removed 3 bases at V and 2 bases at J, with 16 bases between. The CDR3 length is 15 residues. As DNA, the CDR3 is TGCAGTGCTAGTTTATTGGGGGGCGTTAACACTGAAGCTTTCTTT. It yields the protein CSASLLGGVNTEAFF.

The V gene is TRBV10-3, the J gene TRBJ2-3; 9 bases are a match to TRBD2. The trim removed 0 bases at V and 0 bases at J, leaving 10 bases unmatched. Germline V gives CDR1 ENHRY, CDR2 SYGVKD. This CDR3 comprises 19 residues. The CDR3 reads CAISESRVAGVPSTDTQYF. The DNA of the CDR3 is TGTGCCATCAGTGAGTCGAGGGTAGCGGGGGTTCCTAGCACAGATACGCAGTATTTT.

The V gene is TRBV2, the J gene TRBJ2-5, with D perhaps assigned TRBD1 or TRBD2 (5 bases each). The germline V gene has CDR1 SNHLY and CDR2 FYNNEI. The CDR3 runs to 15 residues. V was clipped by 5 bases and J by 0 bases, with 13 bases between them. The CDR3 loop is CASSIGTGYQETQYF. The CDR3 bases are TGTGCCAGCAGTATCGGGACCGGGTACCAAGAGACCCAGTACTTC.